Described below is a single T cell receptor beta chain sequence and its context. Its antigen is as yet unknown. These data belong to a study of cytotoxic CD8 clonotypes in ibrutinib-treated CLL. Findings and caveats of the study: T-cell clonality at baseline went above that of age-matched healthy donors and rose and fell with circulating CD8+ T-cell counts. Sustained-remission and progressing patients diverged in sampling times. Clonality went higher at ibrutinib response and then dropped back toward baseline at progression.

The CDR3 is 17 amino acids. Germline CDR1 and CDR2: MNHEY and SMNVEV (reference sequence). V was pared by 8 bases and J by 4 bases, with 18 bases of the junction left unmatched. The intended depth for sequencing was 1 in 200,000 to 1 in 1 million T cells. Sequencing used immunoSEQ multiplex PCR; TCRdb keeps in-frame clones, though not all of them. This table has fewer than 100,000 clones, roughly 86% appearing once. This sample comprised PBMCs, obtained before ibrutinib treatment. The clonotype comes from a human donor with chronic lymphocytic leukemia. This chain connects TRBV27 to TRBJ1-2; 8 nucleotides align to TRBD1. The CDR3 nucleotides are TGTGCCAGCCAGGGGGGACAGGCTGGACGGGGCTTCTATGGCTACACCTTC. As protein: CASQGGQAGRGFYGYTF.